The text below deals with one T cell receptor (beta chain). Only in-frame clones appear in the TCRdb table, and some are missing; sequencing was by immunoSEQ multiplex PCR. The sample has 120,000 to 150,000 clones, 88% seen once. V was shortened by 0 bases and J by 2 bases, with 9 bases between the two germline ends. The CDR3 contains 15 residues. Per the germline V gene, CDR1 is LGHNA and CDR2 is YNFKEQ. The data derive from a study of blood T cell repertoires in COVID-19. Sequencing was done on a sample of peripheral blood. The rearrangement links TRBV4-2 to TRBJ2-3; no reliable D call. The clonotype originates from a human donor in a cohort sampled during active COVID-19. The CDR3, as DNA: TGTGCCAGCAGCCAAGAAAGAGGATACACAGATACGCAGTATTTT. Translating it yields CASSQERGYTDTQYF.